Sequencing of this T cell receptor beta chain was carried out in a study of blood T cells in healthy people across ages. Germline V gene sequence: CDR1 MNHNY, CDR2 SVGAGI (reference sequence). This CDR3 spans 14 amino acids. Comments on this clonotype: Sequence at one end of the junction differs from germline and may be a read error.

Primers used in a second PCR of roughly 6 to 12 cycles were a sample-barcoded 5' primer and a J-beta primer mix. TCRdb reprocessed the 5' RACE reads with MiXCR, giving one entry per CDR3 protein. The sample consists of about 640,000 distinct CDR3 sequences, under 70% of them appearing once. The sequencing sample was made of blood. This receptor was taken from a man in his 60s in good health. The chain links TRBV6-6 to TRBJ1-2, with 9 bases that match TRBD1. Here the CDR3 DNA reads TGTGCCAGCAGTGACATGGGACAGGGAGATGGCTGCACCTTC. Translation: CASSDMGQGDGCTF.